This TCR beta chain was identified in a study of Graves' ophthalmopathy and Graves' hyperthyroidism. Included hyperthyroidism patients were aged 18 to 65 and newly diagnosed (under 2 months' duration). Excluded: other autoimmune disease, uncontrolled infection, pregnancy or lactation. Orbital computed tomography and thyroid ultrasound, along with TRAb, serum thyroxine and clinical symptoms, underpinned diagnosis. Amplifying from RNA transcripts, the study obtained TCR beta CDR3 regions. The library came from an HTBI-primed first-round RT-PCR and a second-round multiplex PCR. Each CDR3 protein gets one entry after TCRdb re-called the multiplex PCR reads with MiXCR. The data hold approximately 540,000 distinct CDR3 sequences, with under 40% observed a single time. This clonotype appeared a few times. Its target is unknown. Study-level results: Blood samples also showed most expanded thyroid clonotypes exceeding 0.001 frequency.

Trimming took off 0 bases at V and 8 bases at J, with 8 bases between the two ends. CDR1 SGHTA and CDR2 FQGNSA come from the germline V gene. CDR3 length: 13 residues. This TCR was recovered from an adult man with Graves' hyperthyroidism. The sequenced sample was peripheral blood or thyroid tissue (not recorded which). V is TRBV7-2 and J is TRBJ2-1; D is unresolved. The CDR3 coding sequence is TGTGCCAGCAGCTTAGCGCATAAGGATGAGCAGTTCTTC. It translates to CASSLAHKDEQFF.